Following are 9 T cell receptor beta chains from one sample sequenced in a study of cytomegalovirus exposure and HLA in healthy donors. The PCR had 60 Vbeta and 13 Jbeta primers. Measured with immunoSEQ multiplex PCR; TCRdb has only the in-frame clones, and not every one. The sample records approximately 300,000 clones, approximately 80% being singletons. Sequencing was performed on PBMCs. Receptor source: a girl aged 2-10 years in good health and CMV-seronegative.

The chain joins TRBV28 to TRBJ2-7; D not resolved. The CDR3 loop spans 12 amino acids. V was pared by 8 bases and J by 7 bases, with 15 bases between. Germline CDR1 reads MDHEN; CDR2 reads SYDVKM. CDR3 in amino acids: CASERQTGEQYF. The DNA for the CDR3 is TGTGCCAGCGAGAGGCAGACCGGGGAGCAGTACTTC.

The chain recombines TRBV5-1 with TRBJ2-7, with 12 bases fitting TRBD1. The V segment lost 2 bases and the J segment 6 bases; nucleotides outside the gene matches: 3. Germline V gene lookup returns CDR1 SGHRS and CDR2 YFSETQ. The CDR3 covers 14 residues. CDR3 loop: CASSFGTGGSEQYF. In DNA form, the CDR3 reads TGCGCCAGCAGCTTTGGGACAGGGGGCTCCGAGCAGTACTTC.

This chain uses TRBV27 with TRBJ1-4; TRBD1 is a possible D gene (6 bases). V was trimmed by 5 bases and J by 10 bases, leaving 17 bases between them. Germline V gene data show CDR1 as MNHEY and CDR2 as SMNVEV (reference sequence). The CDR3 length is 14 residues. The CDR3 DNA reads TGTGCCAGCAGTGACAAGACAGGCCGGGGAAAACTGTTTTTT. Protein product: CASSDKTGRGKLFF.

This clone turned up a few times. CDR3 in amino acids: CASSPLDRDYNSPLHF. DNA for the CDR3: TGTGCCAGCTCACCACTCGACAGGGACTATAATTCACCCCTCCACTTT. This chain connects TRBV18 to TRBJ1-6; 7 positions agree with TRBD1. CDR1 and CDR2 from the germline V gene are KGHSH and LQKENI. Trimming at V came to 1 base and at J to 3 bases, leaving 3 bases not matched to a gene. The CDR3 runs 16 residues.

The chain joins TRBV9 to TRBJ1-3; 8 nucleotides align to TRBD1. The germline V gene encodes CDR1 SGDLS and CDR2 YYNGEE. The CDR3 totals 16 residues. J lost 4 bases, V lost 6 bases, and 12 bases had no gene match. DNA for the CDR3: TGTGCCAGCACTCGTACCTGGACAGGGAGCGGAAACACCATATATTTT. Translating it yields CASTRTWTGSGNTIYF.

This rearrangement joins TRBV14 to TRBJ2-7, with 7 nucleotides matching TRBD1. Germline-derived CDR1 and CDR2 are SGHDN and FVKESK. The CDR3 loop spans 15 amino acids. Trimming cost V 3 bases and J 1 base; bases outside gene matches: 6. The CDR3 loop is CASSQFRDSSYEQYF. CDR3 DNA: TGTGCCAGCAGCCAGTTCCGGGACAGTTCCTACGAGCAGTACTTC.

The rearrangement links TRBV4-1 to TRBJ2-7, with TRBD1 matching over 7 bases. Germline loops: CDR1 MGHRA, CDR2 YSYEKL. J lost 1 base, V lost 2 bases, and 5 bases had no gene match. The CDR3 runs 15 residues. The CDR3 DNA is TGCGCCAGCAGCCAAATCCGGGACAGATCCTACGAGCAGTACTTC. It codes for CASSQIRDRSYEQYF.

The chain employs TRBV6-5 and TRBJ2-5, with no clear D. CDR1 is MNHEY, CDR2 SVGAGI, per germline. V was cut by 4 bases and J by 5 bases, with 14 bases left in between. The CDR3 totals 14 residues. This chain's CDR3 is CASSFSRFLETQYF. The CDR3 region has the DNA TGTGCCAGCAGTTTCTCGAGGTTTTTGGAGACCCAGTACTTC.

This chain joins TRBV11-1 and TRBJ2-3, with 8 bases fitting TRBD1. Germline V CDR1 and CDR2: SGHAT, FQDESV (reference sequence). The CDR3 consists of 15 residues. Trimming at V came to 1 base and at J to 3 bases, leaving 3 bases not matched to a gene. The CDR3 nucleotides read TGTGCCAGCAGCTTAGAGGGACAGGCGACAGATACGCAGTATTTT. Translation gives CASSLEGQATDTQYF. The full variable domain, completed using reference TRBV11-1 and TRBJ2-3, is EAEVAQSPRYKITEKSQAVAFWCDPISGHATLYWYRQILGQGPELLVQFQDESVVDDSQLPKDRFSAERLKGVDSTLKIQPAELGDSAMYLCASSLEGQATDTQYFGPGTRLTVL.